These 17 T cell receptor beta chains were sequenced from one sample in a study of T cell responses to AZD1222 COVID-19 vaccine. The protocol was immunoSEQ multiplex PCR, while the TCRdb copy is restricted to in-frame clones and leaves out a portion. The sample has about 160,000 clones; 92% are singletons. The starting material was peripheral blood, obtained 28 days after the second AZD1222 dose. The source is an adult who received the AZD1222 COVID-19 vaccine.

The table lists this clone with a count of one. This chain links TRBV15 with TRBJ1-5, with TRBD1 matching over 8 bases. This CDR3 has 16 residues. V dropped 2 bases and J dropped 0; count of bases not matched to a gene: 3. Germline CDR1 is LNHNV and CDR2 is YYDKDF (reference sequence). The CDR3: CATSRIDRGSNQPQHF. Written as DNA, the CDR3 is TGTGCCACCAGCAGAATTGACAGGGGTAGCAATCAGCCCCAGCATTTT.

The chain couples TRBV6-5 to TRBJ2-7; D may match TRBD1 or TRBD2 (6 bases each). The CDR3 has 14 residues. The germline V and J ends were trimmed by 8 bases and 4 bases, with 18 bases remaining between them. Germline V gene lookup returns CDR1 MNHEY and CDR2 SVGAGI. The CDR3 DNA reads as TGTGCCAGCGACGAGGGGGGCAGGGCTTACGAGCAGTACTTC. This encodes CASDEGGRAYEQYF.

V and J are TRBV10-1 and TRBJ2-3; tentatively, D is TRBD1 or TRBD2 (5 bases each). CDR1 and CDR2 from the germline V gene are WNHNN and SYGVQD (reference sequence). The CDR3 is 12 amino acids. V was shortened by 10 bases and J by 4 bases, with 12 bases between the two germline ends. The CDR3 DNA sequence: TGCGCCATGGGGGTTTCGGCAGATACGCAGTATTTT. This sequence encodes CAMGVSADTQYF.

The chain is built from TRBV6-6 and TRBJ2-5; a weak D match, TRBD1 (6 bases). V was clipped by 6 bases and J by 5 bases, with 13 bases between them. This CDR3 is 13 amino acids long. CDR1 is MNHNY, CDR2 SVGAGI, per germline (reference sequence). The CDR3 sequence: CASSRQEWETQYF. CDR3 DNA sequence: TGTGCCAGCAGCCGACAGGAGTGGGAGACCCAGTACTTC.

This clone was seen only once. The rearrangement joins TRBV18 to TRBJ2-7; D is uncertain. Germline V gene sequence: CDR1 KGHSH, CDR2 LQKENI. Between the trimmed V and J ends, which lost 0 bases and 2 bases, there was a span of 8 bases. The CDR3 spans 14 residues. The CDR3 region is CASSPPNGPYEQYF. CDR3 nucleotides: TGTGCCAGCTCACCACCGAACGGCCCCTACGAGCAGTACTTC.

The chain is built from TRBV6-5 and TRBJ1-2; TRBD1 matches 7 bases. This CDR3 has 12 amino acids. Germline lookup yields CDR1 MNHEY and CDR2 SVGAGI. Losses at the gene ends were 8 bases for V and 4 bases for J; bases not matched to a gene: 4. The CDR3 nucleotides read TGTGCCAGCGGGACAGCTTTCTATGGCTACACCTTC. Translating gives CASGTAFYGYTF.

V gene TRBV29-1 combines with J gene TRBJ2-5, with a weak D call TRBD1 (5 bases). The CDR3 covers 15 residues. Germline CDR1 SQVTM, CDR2 ANQGSEA. CDR3 sequence (DNA): TGCAGTTTCTCTAAGGAAAGGGGCATTCAAGAGACCCAGTACTTC. Protein: CSFSKERGIQETQYF.

This chain connects TRBV7-2 to TRBJ1-2; TRBD1 agrees at 8 bases. The CDR3 has 16 residues. Germline-derived CDR1 and CDR2 are SGHTA and FQGNSA. The J segment lost 5 bases and the V segment lost 5 bases, leaving 13 bases of the junction unmatched. The CDR3 reads CASSAYQGALRYGYTF. The CDR3 DNA reads as TGTGCCAGCAGCGCTTACCAGGGGGCGCTTAGGTATGGCTACACCTTC.

Details on this clone: This sample includes further DNA sequences coding for the same CDR3. The chain recombines TRBV5-1 with TRBJ2-5, with D unclear. V was pared by 0 bases and J by 5 bases, with 2 bases between. Per germline, CDR1 SGHRS and CDR2 YFSETQ. CDR3 size: 11 residues. Here the CDR3 DNA reads TGCGCCAGCAGCTTGGCGGAGACCCAGTACTTC. It is translated as CASSLAETQYF.

CDR3 sequence reads: CASSMNDAGGTDGNTIYF. CDR3 DNA sequence: TGTGCCAGCTCCATGAACGACGCAGGGGGAACTGATGGAAACACCATATATTTT. The chain recombines TRBV18 with TRBJ1-3; TRBD1 aligns across 7 bases. J was trimmed by 3 bases and V by 6 bases; bases with no gene match: 17. The V gene's germline CDR1 is KGHSH and CDR2 LQKENI. The CDR3 loop spans 18 amino acids.

The rearrangement joins TRBV5-1 to TRBJ1-2, with TRBD1 as a possible D gene (6 bases). This CDR3 region has 15 residues. Per germline, CDR1 SGHRS and CDR2 YFSETQ. The V end lost 4 bases, the J end lost 3 bases, and 16 bases lay between the germline ends. The CDR3 here is CASSPGRGGDYGYTF. Here the CDR3 DNA reads TGCGCCAGCAGCCCGGGCAGGGGAGGGGACTATGGCTACACCTTC. Full variable domain (rest looked up from reference TRBV5-1 and TRBJ1-2): KAGVTQTPRYLIKTRGQQVTLSCSPISGHRSVSWYQQTPGQGLQFLFEYFSETQRNKGNFPGRFSGRQFSNSRSEMNVSTLELGDSALYLCASSPGRGGDYGYTFGSGTRLTVV.

The rearrangement uses TRBV14 and TRBJ1-2; D is possibly TRBD1 (5 bases). The CDR3 spans 17 residues. With 2 bases removed from V and 4 bases from J, the gap between germline ends came to 20 bases. CDR1 SGHDN and CDR2 FVKESK come from the germline V gene. In nucleotides, the CDR3 is TGTGCCAGCAGCCAAAACCGTCGGGGCCGAACCTTCTATGGCTACACCTTC. Protein: CASSQNRRGRTFYGYTF.

This clone was detected only a few times. The V and J genes are TRBV30 and TRBJ1-4; the D is unclear. This CDR3 comprises 14 residues. Germline CDR1 and CDR2: GTSNPN and SVGIG (reference sequence). Trimming took off 0 bases at V and 10 bases at J, with 15 bases between the two ends. The CDR3 region is CAWSVAGYAGKLFF. CDR3 DNA sequence: TGTGCCTGGAGTGTAGCGGGGTATGCTGGAAAACTGTTTTTT.

The chain links TRBV20-1 to TRBJ1-2, with unresolved D. Trimming left V 3 bases short and J 1 base short, with 12 bases between. CDR3 size: 14 residues. From germline, CDR1 is DFQATT and CDR2 SNEGSKA (reference sequence). The CDR3 loop is CSASTVVSNYGYTF. DNA for the CDR3: TGCAGTGCTAGTACGGTTGTCAGTAACTATGGCTACACCTTC.

V is TRBV5-1 and J is TRBJ1-2; D is possibly TRBD1 (6 bases). V lost 3 bases and J lost 5, with 14 bases in between. From germline, CDR1 is SGHRS and CDR2 YFSETQ. The CDR3 consists of 14 residues. Written as DNA, the CDR3 is TGCGCCAGCAGCTCTCTAAGGACAGAATATGGCTACACCTTC. This translates into CASSSLRTEYGYTF.

The J gene is TRBJ1-1, the V gene TRBV5-1, with D maybe TRBD1 (5 bases). The CDR3 is made up of 15 amino acids. Deletions cut 1 base from V and 1 base from J, with 11 bases between. The germline gives CDR1 SGHRS, CDR2 YFSETQ. The CDR3 nucleotides read TGCGCCAGCAGCTTGAGGGGAGCGAGGAACACTGAAGCTTTCTTT. It encodes CASSLRGARNTEAFF.

The rearrangement joins TRBV19 to TRBJ1-5, with D uncertain. Germline V CDR1 and CDR2: LNHDA, SQIVND (reference sequence). V lost 3 bases, J lost 0 bases, and 9 bases lay in between. The length of the CDR3 is 15 residues. CDR3: CASSMMEYSNQPQHF. The CDR3 DNA follows: TGTGCCAGTAGTATGATGGAGTATAGCAATCAGCCCCAGCATTTT.